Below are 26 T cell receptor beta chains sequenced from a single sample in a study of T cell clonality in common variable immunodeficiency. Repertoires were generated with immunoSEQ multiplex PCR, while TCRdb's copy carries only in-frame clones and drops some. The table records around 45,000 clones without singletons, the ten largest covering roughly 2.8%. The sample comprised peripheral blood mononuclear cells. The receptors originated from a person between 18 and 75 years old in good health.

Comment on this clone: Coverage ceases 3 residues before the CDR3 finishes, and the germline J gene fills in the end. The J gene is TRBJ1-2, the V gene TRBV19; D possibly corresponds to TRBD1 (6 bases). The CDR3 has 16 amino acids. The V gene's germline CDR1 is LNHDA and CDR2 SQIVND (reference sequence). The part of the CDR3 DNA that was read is TGTGCCAGTAGTATAGGAACGGGACACTCATCCTACGAC. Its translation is CASSIGTGHSSYD. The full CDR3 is CASSIGTGHSSYDYTF.

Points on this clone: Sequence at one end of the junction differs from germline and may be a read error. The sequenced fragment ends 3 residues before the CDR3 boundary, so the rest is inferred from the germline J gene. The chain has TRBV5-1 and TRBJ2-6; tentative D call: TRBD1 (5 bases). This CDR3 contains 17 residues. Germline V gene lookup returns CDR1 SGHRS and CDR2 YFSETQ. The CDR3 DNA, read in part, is TGCGCCAGCAGCTTGGACCCCACGGGCTCTGGGGCCAGCGTC. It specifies CASSLDPTGSGASV. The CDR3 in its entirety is CASSLDPTGSGASVLTF.

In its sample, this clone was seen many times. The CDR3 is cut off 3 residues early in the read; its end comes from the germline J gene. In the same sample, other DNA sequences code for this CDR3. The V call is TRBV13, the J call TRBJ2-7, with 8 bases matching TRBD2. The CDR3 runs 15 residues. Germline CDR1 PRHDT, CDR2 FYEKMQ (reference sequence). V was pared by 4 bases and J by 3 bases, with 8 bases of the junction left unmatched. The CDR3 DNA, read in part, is TGTGCCAGCAGCTCGGGGAGCGGGGGAGACTACGAG. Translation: CASSSGSGGDYE. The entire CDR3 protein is CASSSGSGGDYEQYF.

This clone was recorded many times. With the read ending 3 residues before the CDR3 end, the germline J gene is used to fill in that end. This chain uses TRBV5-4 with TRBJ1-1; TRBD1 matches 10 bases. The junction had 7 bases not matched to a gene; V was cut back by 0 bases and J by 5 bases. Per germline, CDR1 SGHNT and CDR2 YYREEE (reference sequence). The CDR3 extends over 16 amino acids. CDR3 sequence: CASSLGQGARDTEAFF. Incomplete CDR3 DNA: TGTGCCAGCAGCTTGGGACAGGGGGCGCGAGATACTGAA.

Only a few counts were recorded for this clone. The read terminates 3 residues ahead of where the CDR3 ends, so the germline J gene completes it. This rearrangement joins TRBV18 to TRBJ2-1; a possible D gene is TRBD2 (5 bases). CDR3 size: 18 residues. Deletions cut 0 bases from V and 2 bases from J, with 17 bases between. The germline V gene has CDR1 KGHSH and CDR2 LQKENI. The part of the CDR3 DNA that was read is TGTGCCAGCTCACCACCGGGAACTAGTCCAACACCCTACAATGAG. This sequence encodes CASSPPGTSPTPYNE. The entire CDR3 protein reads CASSPPGTSPTPYNEQFF.

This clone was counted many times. CDR3 DNA (partial): TGTGCCAGCAGCTTTGCCGGGAAGCGGGAGATTGAG. The encoded protein is CASSFAGKREIE. The entire CDR3 reads CASSFAGKREIEQFF. The gene calls are TRBV5-4 and TRBJ2-1; 8 nucleotides match TRBD2. The CDR3 goes on 3 residues after the read ends, and that part is filled in from the germline J gene. The J segment lost 9 bases and the V segment lost 2 bases, leaving 10 bases of the junction unmatched. Germline V gives CDR1 SGHNT, CDR2 YYREEE (reference sequence). This CDR3 comprises 15 residues. The whole variable domain, remainder taken from reference TRBV5-4 and TRBJ2-1, is ETGVTQSPTHLIKTRGQQVTLRCSSQSGHNTVSWYQQALGQGPQFIFQYYREEENGRGNFPPRFSGLQFPNYSSELNVNALELDDSALYLCASSFAGKREIEQFFGPGTRLTVL.

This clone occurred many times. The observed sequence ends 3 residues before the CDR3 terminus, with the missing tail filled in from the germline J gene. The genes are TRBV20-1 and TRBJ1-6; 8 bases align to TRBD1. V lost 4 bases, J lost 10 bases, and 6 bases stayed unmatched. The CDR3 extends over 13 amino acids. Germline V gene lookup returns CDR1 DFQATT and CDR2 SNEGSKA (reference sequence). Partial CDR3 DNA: TGCAGTGCTAAGGGGACAGGCTCATCACCC. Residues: CSAKGTGSSP. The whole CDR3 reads CSAKGTGSSPLHF.

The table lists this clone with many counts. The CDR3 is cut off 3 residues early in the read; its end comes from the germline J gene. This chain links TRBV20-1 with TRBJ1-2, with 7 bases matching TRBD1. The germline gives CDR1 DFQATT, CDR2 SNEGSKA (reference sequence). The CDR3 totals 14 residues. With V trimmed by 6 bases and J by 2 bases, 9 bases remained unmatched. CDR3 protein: CSAYPDRDNYGYTF. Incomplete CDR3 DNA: TGCAGTGCATATCCTGACAGGGACAACTATGGC.

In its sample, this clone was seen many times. The CDR3 loop reads CASSLTSSTGERHNEQFF. The CDR3 DNA, read in part, is TGCGCCAGCAGCTTGACCTCCTCGACAGGGGAAAGGCACAATGAG. The rearrangement uses TRBV5-1 and TRBJ2-1, with 8 positions matching TRBD1. Read data end 3 residues before the CDR3 end; the end is taken from the germline J gene. This CDR3 comprises 18 residues. V was clipped by 1 base and J by 5 bases; unmatched bases: 14. CDR1 SGHRS and CDR2 YFSETQ come from the germline V gene.

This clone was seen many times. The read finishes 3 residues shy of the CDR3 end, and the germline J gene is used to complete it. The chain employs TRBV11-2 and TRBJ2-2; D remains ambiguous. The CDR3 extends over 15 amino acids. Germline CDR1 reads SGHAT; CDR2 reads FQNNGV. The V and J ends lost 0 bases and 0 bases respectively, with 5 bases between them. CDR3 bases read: TGTGCCAGCAGCTTAGACAACACGAACACCGGGGAG. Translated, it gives CASSLDNTNTGE. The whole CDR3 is CASSLDNTNTGELFF.

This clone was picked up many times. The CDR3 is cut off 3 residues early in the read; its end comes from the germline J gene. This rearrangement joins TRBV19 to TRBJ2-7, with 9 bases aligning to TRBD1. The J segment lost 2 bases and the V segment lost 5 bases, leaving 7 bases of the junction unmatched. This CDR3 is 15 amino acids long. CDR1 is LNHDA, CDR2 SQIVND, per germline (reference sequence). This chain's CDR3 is CASSPRTGEAYEQYF. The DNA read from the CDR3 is TGTGCCAGTAGTCCCCGGACAGGGGAGGCCTACGAG.

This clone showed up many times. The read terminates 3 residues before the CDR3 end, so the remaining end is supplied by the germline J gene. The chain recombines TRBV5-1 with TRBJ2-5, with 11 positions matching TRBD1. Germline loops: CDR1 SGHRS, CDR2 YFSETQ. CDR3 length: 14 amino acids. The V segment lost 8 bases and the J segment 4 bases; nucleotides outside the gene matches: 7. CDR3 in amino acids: CASSPGTGGETQYF. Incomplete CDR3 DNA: TGCGCCAGTAGCCCCGGGACAGGGGGAGAGACC.

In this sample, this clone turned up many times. CDR3 in amino acids: CSARDNPGWSTDTQYF. The DNA read from the CDR3 is TGCAGTGCTAGAGATAACCCAGGGTGGAGCACAGATACG. The rearrangement links TRBV20-1 to TRBJ2-3, with D perhaps TRBD1 (5 bases). The read ends 3 residues shy of where the CDR3 ends; the end is completed using the germline J gene. The ends were cut back, 0 bases at V and 0 bases at J, with 13 bases in the middle. The CDR3 spans 16 residues. The germline CDR1 and CDR2 sequences are DFQATT and SNEGSKA (reference sequence).

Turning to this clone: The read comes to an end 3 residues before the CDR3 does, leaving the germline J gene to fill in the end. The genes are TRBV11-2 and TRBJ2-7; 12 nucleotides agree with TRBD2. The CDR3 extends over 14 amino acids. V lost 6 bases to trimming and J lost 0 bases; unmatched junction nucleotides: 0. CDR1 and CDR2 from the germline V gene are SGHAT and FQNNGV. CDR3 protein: CASRTSGSSYEQYF. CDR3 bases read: TGTGCCAGCAGGACTAGCGGGAGCTCCTACGAG.

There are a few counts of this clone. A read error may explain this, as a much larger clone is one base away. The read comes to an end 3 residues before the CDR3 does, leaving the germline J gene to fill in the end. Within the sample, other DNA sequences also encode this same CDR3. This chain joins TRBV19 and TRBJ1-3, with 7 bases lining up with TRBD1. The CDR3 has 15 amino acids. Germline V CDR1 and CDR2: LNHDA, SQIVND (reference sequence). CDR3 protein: CASSQQGVSGNTIYF. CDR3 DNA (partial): TGTGCCAGTAGTCAGCAGGGGGTATCTGGAAACACA. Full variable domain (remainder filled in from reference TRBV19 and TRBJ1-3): DGGITQSPKYLFRKEGQNVTLSCEQNLNHDAMYWYRQDPGQGLRLIYYSQIVNDFQKGDIAEGYSVSREKKESFPLTVTSAQKNPTAFYLCASSQQGVSGNTIYFGEGSWLTVV.

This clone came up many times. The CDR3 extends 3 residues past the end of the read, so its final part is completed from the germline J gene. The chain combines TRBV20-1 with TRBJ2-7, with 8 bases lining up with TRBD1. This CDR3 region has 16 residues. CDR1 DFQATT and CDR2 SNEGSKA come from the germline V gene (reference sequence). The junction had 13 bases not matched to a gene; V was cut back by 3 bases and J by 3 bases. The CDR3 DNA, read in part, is TGCAGTGCTAGTCTAAACCTTAGGACAGGGTTCTACGAG. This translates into CSASLNLRTGFYE. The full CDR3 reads CSASLNLRTGFYEQYF.

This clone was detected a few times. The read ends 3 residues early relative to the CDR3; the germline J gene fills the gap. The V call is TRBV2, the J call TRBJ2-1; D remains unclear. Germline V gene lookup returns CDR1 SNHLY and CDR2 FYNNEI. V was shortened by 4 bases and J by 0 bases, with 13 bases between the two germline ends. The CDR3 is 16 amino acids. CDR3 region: CASSVPGGGSYNEQFF. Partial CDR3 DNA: TGTGCCAGCAGTGTGCCGGGTGGCGGCTCCTACAATGAG.

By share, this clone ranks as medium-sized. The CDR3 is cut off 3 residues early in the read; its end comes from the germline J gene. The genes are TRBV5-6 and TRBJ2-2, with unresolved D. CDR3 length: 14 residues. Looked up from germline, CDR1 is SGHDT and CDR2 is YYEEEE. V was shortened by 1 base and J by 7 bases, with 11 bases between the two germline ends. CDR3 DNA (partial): TGTGCCAGCAGCTTGTACACCCTGAACGGGGAG. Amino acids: CASSLYTLNGE. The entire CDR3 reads CASSLYTLNGELFF. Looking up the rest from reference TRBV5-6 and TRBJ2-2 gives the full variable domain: DAGVTQSPTHLIKTRGQQVTLRCSPKSGHDTVSWYQQALGQGPQFIFQYYEEEERQRGNFPDRFSGHQFPNYSSELNVNALLLGDSALYLCASSLYTLNGELFFGEGSRLTVL.

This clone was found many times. The part of the CDR3 DNA that was read is TGTGCCAGCAGTGACCCTCCCACAGCTAACTATGGC. Protein sequence: CASSDPPTANYG. The entire CDR3 reads CASSDPPTANYGYTF. This chain connects TRBV6-1 to TRBJ1-2; D call uncertain. Read data end 3 residues before the CDR3 end; the end is taken from the germline J gene. The V gene lost 3 bases and the J gene lost 0 bases, with 11 bases spanning the gap. There are 15 residues in the CDR3. CDR1 is MNHNS and CDR2 is SASEGT in the germline V gene.

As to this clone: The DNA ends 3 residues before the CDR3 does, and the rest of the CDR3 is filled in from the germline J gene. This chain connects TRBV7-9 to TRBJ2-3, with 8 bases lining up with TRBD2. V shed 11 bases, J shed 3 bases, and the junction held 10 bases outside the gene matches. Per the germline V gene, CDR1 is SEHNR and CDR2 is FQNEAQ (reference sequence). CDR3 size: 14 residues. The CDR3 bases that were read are TGTGCCGGCTCGGGGGGACTAGGGACAGATACG. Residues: CAGSGGLGTDT. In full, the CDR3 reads CAGSGGLGTDTQYF.

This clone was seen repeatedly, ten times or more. CDR3 in amino acids: CASSDGQGAETQYF. CDR3 DNA (partial): TGCGCCAGCAGCGACGGACAGGGTGCAGAGACC. The chain employs TRBV5-1 and TRBJ2-5; TRBD1 matches at 8 bases. The CDR3 goes on 3 residues after the read ends, and that part is filled in from the germline J gene. V was clipped by 4 bases and J by 4 bases; unmatched bases: 6. The CDR3 has 14 amino acids. Per germline, CDR1 SGHRS and CDR2 YFSETQ.

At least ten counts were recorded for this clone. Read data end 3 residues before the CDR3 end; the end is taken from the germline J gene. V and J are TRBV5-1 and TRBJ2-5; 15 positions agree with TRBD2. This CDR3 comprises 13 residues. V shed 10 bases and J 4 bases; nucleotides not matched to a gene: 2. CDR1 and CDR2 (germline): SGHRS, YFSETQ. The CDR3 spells CASGLAGGETQYF. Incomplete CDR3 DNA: TGCGCCTCGGGACTAGCGGGAGGAGAGACC.

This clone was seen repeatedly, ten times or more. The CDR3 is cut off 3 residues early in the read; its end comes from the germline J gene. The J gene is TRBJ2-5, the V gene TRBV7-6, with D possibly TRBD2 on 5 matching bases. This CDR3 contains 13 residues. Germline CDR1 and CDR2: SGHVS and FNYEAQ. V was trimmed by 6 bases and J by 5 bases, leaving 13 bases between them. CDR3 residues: CASSPSMQETQYF. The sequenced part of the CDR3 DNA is TGTGCCAGCAGTCCTAGCATGCAGGAGACC.

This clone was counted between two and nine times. The CDR3 sequence is CASSSRGEKLFF. CDR3 bases read: TGTGCCAGTAGCTCCAGGGGTGAAAAG. This rearrangement joins TRBV19 to TRBJ2-2; a weak D match, TRBD1 (6 bases). The CDR3 extends 3 residues past the end of the read, so its final part is completed from the germline J gene. Per the germline V gene, CDR1 is LNHDA and CDR2 is SQIVND (reference sequence). The CDR3 runs 12 residues.

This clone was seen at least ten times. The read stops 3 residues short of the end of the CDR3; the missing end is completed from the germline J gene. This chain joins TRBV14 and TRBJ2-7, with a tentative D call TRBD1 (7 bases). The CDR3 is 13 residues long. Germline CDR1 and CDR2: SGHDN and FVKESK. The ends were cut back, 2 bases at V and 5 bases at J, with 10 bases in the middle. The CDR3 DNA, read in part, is TGTGCCAGCAGCCAACAGGGGGAGGACGAG. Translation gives CASSQQGEDE. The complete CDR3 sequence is CASSQQGEDEQYF.

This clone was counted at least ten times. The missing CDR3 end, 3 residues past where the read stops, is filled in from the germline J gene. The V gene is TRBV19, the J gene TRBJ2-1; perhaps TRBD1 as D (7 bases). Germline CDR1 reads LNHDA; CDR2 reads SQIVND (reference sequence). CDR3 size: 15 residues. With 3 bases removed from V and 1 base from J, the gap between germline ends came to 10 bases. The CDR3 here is CASSMAGGSYNEQFF. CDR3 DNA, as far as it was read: TGTGCCAGTAGTATGGCAGGGGGGTCCTACAATGAG.